A single sample is the source of the 22 T cell receptor beta chains below, sequenced in a study of CD8 T cells in ankylosing spondylitis. TCRdb recomputed calls from the 5' RACE reads with MiXCR, one row per CDR3 protein. The table records about 500,000 distinct CDR3 sequences, about 13% of them present only once. Study observations and caveats: Ankylosing spondylitis blood appeared to carry a characteristic TCR beta motif of fewer than 10 highly homologous variants.

Antigens of these TCRs are unknown. Sequencing was done on a sample of blood, either unsorted or a sorted T cell fraction (not recorded which). These receptors originate from a male donor with ankylosing spondylitis.

Many counts were recorded for this clonotype. The chain recombines TRBV2 with TRBJ1-2; D perhaps matches TRBD1 (5 bases). V was clipped by 2 bases and J by 7 bases, with 14 bases between them. The V gene's germline CDR1 is SNHLY and CDR2 FYNNEI. This CDR3 contains 14 residues. CDR3 sequence: CASSEPVGVFGYTF. The CDR3 bases are TGTGCCAGCAGTGAACCCGTGGGGGTCTTTGGCTACACCTTC.

The chain links TRBV7-9 to TRBJ2-1, with D tentatively TRBD1 or TRBD2 (5 bases each). This CDR3 is built from 17 residues. Trimming cost V 5 bases and J 9 bases, with 26 bases left between them. CDR1 SEHNR and CDR2 FQNEAQ come from the germline V gene (reference sequence). Written as DNA, the CDR3 is TGTGCCAGCAGCCCCGCTTTCCTAGGGCCCTTGAGGGGTGAGCAGTTCTTC. This translates into CASSPAFLGPLRGEQFF.

The chain uses TRBV11-1 and TRBJ2-4; no reliable D call. CDR1 is SGHAT and CDR2 is FQDESV in the germline V gene (reference sequence). This CDR3 contains 12 residues. V was pared by 3 bases and J by 9 bases, with 9 bases between. For the CDR3, the DNA is TGTGCCAGCAGCTTGTGGTCCGGCATTCAGTACTTC. Amino acids: CASSLWSGIQYF.

This clonotype was observed a single time. This chain connects TRBV6-1 to TRBJ2-1; D is unresolved. Trimming left V 3 bases short and J 10 bases short, with 13 bases between. CDR1 MNHNS and CDR2 SASEGT come from the germline V gene. The CDR3 has 13 amino acids. The CDR3 DNA reads as TGTGCCAGCAGTGAGGCTGGTCCTCGGGAGCAGTTCTTC. Translation: CASSEAGPREQFF.

This sequence joins TRBV6-8 and TRBJ2-5; D not resolved. Between the trimmed V and J ends, which lost 4 bases and 5 bases, there was a span of 8 bases. CDR1 is MNHGY, CDR2 SAAAGT, per germline. The length of the CDR3 is 12 residues. CDR3 sequence reads: CASSLQRETQYF. Here the CDR3 DNA reads TGTGCCAGCAGTTTACAGCGCGAGACCCAGTACTTC.

This clonotype appeared many times. This rearrangement joins TRBV7-2 to TRBJ1-1; 10 bases agree with TRBD1. The CDR3 contains 15 residues. Trimming cost V 5 bases and J 5 bases; bases outside gene matches: 8. Germline CDR1 is SGHTA and CDR2 is FQGNSA. The CDR3, as DNA: TGTGCCAGCAGCGCCCGTGGACAGGGGGATACTGAAGCTTTCTTT. Amino acids: CASSARGQGDTEAFF.

V usage is TRBV7-8 and J usage is TRBJ2-7; TRBD2 agrees at 10 bases. The CDR3 sequence is 17 residues long. Germline CDR1 reads SGHVS; CDR2 reads FQNEAQ. V shed 0 bases and J 2 bases; nucleotides not matched to a gene: 7. CDR3 coding DNA: TGTGCCAGCAGCTTAGCGCGGCTAGCGGGAGCCCCCTACGAGCAGTACGTC. Its translation is CASSLARLAGAPYEQYV.

This clonotype was seen more than once but under ten times. The rearrangement links TRBV5-1 to TRBJ2-7; 9 nucleotides line up with TRBD1. CDR1 and CDR2 (germline): SGHRS, YFSETQ. The V segment lost 4 bases and the J segment 3 bases; nucleotides outside the gene matches: 8. The CDR3 length is 15 residues. This CDR3 reads CASSRGTGNGYEQYF. CDR3 bases: TGCGCCAGCAGCCGCGGGACAGGGAATGGCTACGAGCAGTACTTC. Combining the CDR3 with reference TRBV5-1 and TRBJ2-7 gives the whole variable domain KAGVTQTPRYLIKTRGQQVTLSCSPISGHRSVSWYQQTPGQGLQFLFEYFSETQRNKGNFPGRFSGRQFSNSRSEMNVSTLELGDSALYLCASSRGTGNGYEQYFGPGTRLTVT.

The V gene is TRBV20-1, the J gene TRBJ1-5, with 7 bases matching TRBD1. The CDR3 loop spans 14 amino acids. The germline V gene has CDR1 DFQATT and CDR2 SNEGSKA (reference sequence). Losses at the gene ends were 5 bases for V and 7 bases for J; bases not matched to a gene: 11. The CDR3 DNA follows: TGCAGTGCTTTCTTACCTCAGGGGGGGCAGCCCCAGCATTTT. The encoded protein is CSAFLPQGGQPQHF.

Note on this clonotype: Compared with germline, one end of the junction differs, possibly owing to a read error. CDR3 in amino acids: CASALVRGTASYELYF. The CDR3 nucleotides are TGTGCTAGTGCCTTGGTTAGGGGCACGGCCTCCTACGAGCTGTACTTC. The V and J genes are TRBV12-5 and TRBJ2-7, with a weak D call TRBD1 (5 bases). This CDR3 contains 16 residues. The germline V gene has CDR1 LGHNT and CDR2 FRNRAP. Complete variable domain (other parts from reference TRBV12-5 and TRBJ2-7): DARVTQTPRHKVTEMGQEVTMRCQPILGHNTVFWYRQTMMQGLELLAYFRNRAPLDDSGMPKDRFSAEMPDATLATLKIQPSEPRDSAVYFCASALVRGTASYELYFGPGTRLTVT.

This clonotype was seen more than once but under ten times. The chain combines TRBV4-2 with TRBJ2-7; either TRBD1 or TRBD2 may supply D (5 bases each). This CDR3 has 17 residues. From germline, CDR1 is LGHNA and CDR2 YNFKEQ. Trimming shortened V by 0 bases and J by 3 bases, and 18 bases separated the two germline ends. The CDR3 sequence: CASSQDLGEITGYEQYF. For the CDR3, the DNA is TGTGCCAGCAGCCAAGATCTGGGGGAAATTACGGGCTACGAGCAGTACTTC.

This rearrangement joins TRBV3-1 to TRBJ2-5; TRBD2 matches at 8 bases. Trimming removed 0 bases from V and 0 bases from J; junction bases left unmatched: 3. The CDR3 is 16 residues long. Germline CDR1 reads LGHDT; CDR2 reads YNNKEL (reference sequence). CDR3 amino acids: CASSQDTSGNQETQYF. The CDR3 DNA follows: TGTGCCAGCAGCCAAGATACTAGCGGTAACCAAGAGACCCAGTACTTC.

This clonotype occurred once. The conserved final phenylalanine or tryptophan is absent from the CDR3, which likely points to a read error. The V call is TRBV11-2, the J call TRBJ1-1; D possibly corresponds to TRBD1 (6 bases). Germline V gene data show CDR1 as SGHAT and CDR2 as FQNNGV. Between the trimmed V and J ends, which lost 2 bases and 4 bases, there was a span of 11 bases. CDR3 length equals 14 residues. CDR3 residues: CASSLWAGVTEAFS. CDR3 bases: TGTGCCAGCAGCTTATGGGCAGGGGTCACTGAAGCTTTCTCT.

The CDR3 DNA follows: TGCAGTGCTAGTCAAGAGACCCAGTACTTC. This encodes CSASQETQYF. The chain is built from TRBV20-1 and TRBJ2-5; D call uncertain. This CDR3 has 10 amino acids. CDR1 is DFQATT, CDR2 SNEGSKA, per germline (reference sequence). V was shortened by 3 bases and J by 2 bases, with 1 base between the two germline ends.

This clonotype has just a few counts. The V gene is TRBV5-1, the J gene TRBJ2-1; D perhaps matches TRBD2 (6 bases). CDR1 and CDR2 from the germline V gene are SGHRS and YFSETQ. Trimming stripped 6 bases from V and 2 bases from J, with 18 bases between. CDR3 length: 16 amino acids. Here the CDR3 DNA reads TGCGCCAGCAAATCTTTTAGGGACTCAACCTACAATGAGCAGTTCTTC. As protein: CASKSFRDSTYNEQFF.

The chain employs TRBV4-1 and TRBJ1-4; a possible D gene is TRBD1 (5 bases). The CDR3 sequence is 15 residues long. The V and J ends lost 4 bases and 5 bases respectively, with 14 bases between them. The germline gives CDR1 MGHRA, CDR2 YSYEKL. CDR3 nucleotides: TGCGCCAGCAGCCCAGAGGGGACGGAGAATGAAAAACTGTTTTTT. Translated, it gives CASSPEGTENEKLFF.

The rearrangement joins TRBV11-2 to TRBJ1-1; D unclear. The germline CDR1 and CDR2 sequences are SGHAT and FQNNGV. This CDR3 is 13 amino acids long. Trimming removed 3 bases from V and 1 base from J, with 6 bases in between. CDR3 nucleotide sequence: TGTGCCAGCAGCTTGCACACGAACACTGAAGCTTTCTTT. Protein: CASSLHTNTEAFF.

This sequence joins TRBV12-3 or TRBV12-4 and TRBJ2-1; no clear D gene. CDR3 length: 13 residues. The V and J ends lost 3 bases and 10 bases respectively, with 13 bases between them. The CDR3 DNA is TGTGCCAGCAGTTTCGGACCGATGAGCGAGCAGTTCTTC. Its protein is CASSFGPMSEQFF.

V gene TRBV5-1 combines with J gene TRBJ2-2; 7 positions match TRBD2. With V trimmed by 0 bases and J by 7 bases, 9 bases remained unmatched. The germline V gene has CDR1 SGHRS and CDR2 YFSETQ. This CDR3 has 16 residues. CDR3 sequence reads: CASSLDRREIGGELFF. CDR3 DNA sequence: TGCGCCAGCAGCTTGGATCGGCGGGAGATCGGCGGGGAGCTGTTTTTT.

In this sample, this clonotype turned up many times. The rearrangement links TRBV7-9 to TRBJ1-5, with no clear D. Germline V gene lookup returns CDR1 SEHNR and CDR2 FQNEAQ (reference sequence). The CDR3 is 13 residues long. Trimming stripped 6 bases from V and 14 bases from J, with 20 bases between. CDR3: CASSFGVSASKHF. The CDR3 bases are TGTGCCAGCAGTTTTGGTGTGTCAGCATCAAAGCATTTT.

This clonotype came up a few times. CDR3 DNA: TGTGCCAGCAGTTTACGGGAGGGTGGGGGTTACACAGATACGCAGTATTTT. Its protein is CASSLREGGGYTDTQYF. The gene calls are TRBV12-3 or TRBV12-4 and TRBJ2-3, with TRBD2 matching 8 bases. The V and J ends lost 2 bases and 2 bases, in that order; junction bases with no gene match: 9. The CDR3 has 17 amino acids.

The chain carries TRBV2 and TRBJ2-1, with D possibly TRBD2 on 5 matching bases. CDR3 size: 14 residues. V was trimmed by 5 bases and J by 9 bases, leaving 17 bases between them. The germline V gene has CDR1 SNHLY and CDR2 FYNNEI. CDR3 bases: TGTGCCAGCAGTCCTCGGGCCGACGGAGGTGAGCAGTTCTTC. Protein: CASSPRADGGEQFF.